A single sample is the source of the 12 T cell receptor beta chains below, sequenced in a study of response to subunit inactivated influenza vaccine. TCRdb independently ran MiXCR on the RT-PCR reads; one entry per CDR3 protein. This sample has 450,000 to 600,000 distinct CDR3 sequences, with roughly 7.6% found just once. Sequenced material: PBMCs from blood, taken roughly 24 months after vaccination. These receptor sequences come from a man between 50 and 69 years old who received an inactivated influenza vaccine.

The chain recombines TRBV29-1 with TRBJ2-3, with 11 bases fitting TRBD2. CDR3 size: 13 residues. V lost 7 bases and J lost 8; bases outside the gene matches: 8. Germline CDR1 and CDR2: SQVTM and ANQGSEA. In nucleotides, the CDR3 is TGCAGCGCATTAGCGGGAGGGGGAGGTACGCAGTATTTT. Residues: CSALAGGGGTQYF.

On this clonotype itself: The junction shows a germline mismatch at one end, possibly a read error. This chain joins TRBV19 and TRBJ2-7; tentative D call: TRBD2 (5 bases). Germline V gene data show CDR1 as LNHDA and CDR2 as SQIVND (reference sequence). The CDR3 contains 15 residues. The chain's CDR3 is CASGIGRGVTYEQYF. The CDR3 region has the DNA TGTGCCAGTGGTATAGGCCGGGGAGTAACCTACGAGCAGTACTTC.

The chain carries TRBV9 and TRBJ2-6, with D uncertain. The CDR3 totals 16 residues. Germline values: CDR1 SGDLS, CDR2 YYNGEE. Trimming pared 2 bases from V and 0 bases from J, leaving 9 bases between. The CDR3 DNA reads as TGTGCCAGCAGCGTTCGAGGTGACTCTGGGGCCAACGTCCTGACTTTC. Residues: CASSVRGDSGANVLTF.

This clonotype was seen a handful of times. V and J are TRBV10-2 and TRBJ2-7; TRBD2 aligns across 11 bases. The germline gives CDR1 WSHSY, CDR2 SAAADI. The length of the CDR3 is 15 residues. J lost 0 bases, V lost 6 bases, and 4 bases had no gene match. CDR3 sequence reads: CASRAGLAVSYEQYF. The DNA for the CDR3 is TGCGCCAGCAGGGCGGGACTAGCGGTCTCCTACGAGCAGTACTTC.

This clonotype was observed a handful of times. The CDR3 protein is CASSLVGGVNQPQHF. CDR3 DNA: TGCGCCAGCAGCTTGGTGGGGGGGGTGAATCAGCCCCAGCATTTT. J is TRBJ1-5 and V is TRBV5-1; D might be TRBD1 (5 bases). Germline CDR1 and CDR2: SGHRS and YFSETQ. This CDR3 comprises 15 residues. V lost 0 bases and J lost 4, with 11 bases in between.

In its sample, this clonotype was seen a few times. This chain uses TRBV3-1 with TRBJ2-1; weak D call: TRBD2 (6 bases). CDR3 size: 17 residues. Looked up from germline, CDR1 is LGHDT and CDR2 is YNNKEL (reference sequence). V was clipped by 0 bases and J by 9 bases, with 21 bases between them. The CDR3 sequence: CASSQDVGQLARSEQFF. CDR3 coding DNA: TGTGCCAGCAGCCAAGATGTCGGGCAACTAGCTCGGAGTGAGCAGTTCTTC.

The chain uses TRBV3-1 and TRBJ2-7; D not resolved. This CDR3 is 15 amino acids long. V lost 2 bases to trimming and J lost 5 bases, with 16 bases between them. CDR1 and CDR2 (germline): LGHDT, YNNKEL (reference sequence). The CDR3 coding sequence is TGTGCCAGCAGCCAACAGGCGCCTTTTACACACGAGCAGTACTTC. Amino acids: CASSQQAPFTHEQYF.

This clonotype was seen only a few times. The chain carries TRBV5-4 and TRBJ2-7; perhaps TRBD2 as D (6 bases). This CDR3 spans 14 amino acids. Between the trimmed V and J ends, which lost 3 bases and 6 bases, there was a span of 16 bases. The germline V gene encodes CDR1 SGHNT and CDR2 YYREEE (reference sequence). In nucleotides, the CDR3 is TGTGCCAGCAGCTGGGGGAGGACTCCTGGCGAGCAGTACTTC. Translated, it gives CASSWGRTPGEQYF.

The sample holds a few counts of this clonotype. This rearrangement joins TRBV23-1 to TRBJ2-5; 8 bases match TRBD2. TRBV23-1 qualifies as an ORF whose function is uncertain. The CDR3 length is 16 residues. V lost 8 bases to trimming and J lost 5 bases; unmatched junction nucleotides: 16. The CDR3 DNA is TGCGCCAGCTCTCTACCGGCGGGAGGCCCGAGGGAGACCCAGTACTTC. It encodes CASSLPAGGPRETQYF.

The chain combines TRBV7-6 with TRBJ2-5, with 8 positions matching TRBD1. Per germline, CDR1 SGHVS and CDR2 FNYEAQ. With 3 bases clipped from V and 5 bases from J, the junction kept 11 bases outside the gene matches. CDR3 length equals 16 residues. CDR3 in DNA: TGTGCCAGCAGCTTCGGGTTGACAGGGGCGATGGAGACCCAGTACTTC. It codes for CASSFGLTGAMETQYF. Drawing the rest from reference TRBV7-6 and TRBJ2-5, the complete variable domain is GAGVSQSPRYKVTKRGQDVALRCDPISGHVSLYWYRQALGQGPEFLTYFNYEAQQDKSGLPNDRFSAERPEGSISTLTIQRTEQRDSAMYRCASSFGLTGAMETQYFGPGTRLLVL.

This clonotype was counted only a few times. The V call is TRBV5-1, the J call TRBJ2-7; perhaps TRBD1 as D (5 bases). CDR3 size: 15 residues. Germline V gene data show CDR1 as SGHRS and CDR2 as YFSETQ. The V end lost 1 base, the J end lost 1 base, and 12 bases lay between the germline ends. The CDR3, as DNA: TGCGCCAGCAGCTTGTGGACAAGATGGTCCTACGAGCAGTACTTC. As protein: CASSLWTRWSYEQYF.

This clonotype was observed at least ten times. The chain recombines TRBV28 with TRBJ2-3, with 9 bases identical to TRBD2. With 6 bases clipped from V and 3 bases from J, the junction kept 19 bases outside the gene matches. This CDR3 comprises 19 residues. Germline lookup yields CDR1 MDHEN and CDR2 SYDVKM. This CDR3 reads CASSPGLGLAGQNTDTQYF. In DNA, the CDR3 is TGTGCCAGCAGCCCAGGTCTCGGTCTAGCGGGGCAAAATACAGATACGCAGTATTTT.